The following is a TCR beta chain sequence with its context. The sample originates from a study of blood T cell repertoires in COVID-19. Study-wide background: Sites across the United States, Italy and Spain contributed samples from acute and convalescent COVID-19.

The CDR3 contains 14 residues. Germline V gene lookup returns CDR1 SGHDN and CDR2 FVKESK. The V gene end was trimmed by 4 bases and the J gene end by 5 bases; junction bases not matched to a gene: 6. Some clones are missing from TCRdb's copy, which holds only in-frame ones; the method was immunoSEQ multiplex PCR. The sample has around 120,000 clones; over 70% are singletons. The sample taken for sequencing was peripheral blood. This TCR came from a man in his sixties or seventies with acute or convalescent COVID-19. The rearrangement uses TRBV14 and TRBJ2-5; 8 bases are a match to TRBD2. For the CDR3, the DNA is TGTGCCAGCAGCCGTGGACTAGCAACGGAGACCCAGTACTTC. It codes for CASSRGLATETQYF.